A selection of T cell receptor beta chains follows, all from one sample in a study of T cell responses to AZD1222 COVID-19 vaccine. Clones were read by immunoSEQ multiplex PCR, and TCRdb kept only the in-frame ones, dropping some. Of about 220,000 clones listed, 85% to 95% are singletons. Sequenced here: peripheral blood, sampled on day 0 of MenACWY control vaccination. The receptors derive from an adult in good health. The CDR3 runs from the conserved cysteine through the conserved F or W. D genes are given only for firm matches. For some rows the clone size is stated as once, few or many, or as a class when expanded; others skip it.

j_call v_call clone_size d_call cdr3_nt cdr3_aa
TRBJ2-5 TRBV30 - TRBD2 TGTGCCTGGAGTGTCAGGGAGGGAGAGACCCAGTACTTC CAWSVREGETQYF
TRBJ1-5 TRBV10-3 - - TGTGCCATCAATGCCGGGCTCAATCAGCCCCAGCATTTT CAINAGLNQPQHF
TRBJ1-2 TRBV23-1 once TRBD1 TGCGCCAGCAGTCTCCGGGACAGGACAGATTCCTATGGCTACACCTTC CASSLRDRTDSYGYTF
TRBJ1-3 TRBV4-1 - TRBD1 TGCGCCAGCAGCCAACCTAGACAGGGAGCTGGAAACACCATATATTTT CASSQPRQGAGNTIYF
TRBJ2-2 TRBV27 - TRBD1 TGTGCCAGCAGTGGGTACAGGGGGCAGGACGGGGAGCTGTTTTTT CASSGYRGQDGELFF
TRBJ1-4 TRBV5-1 few TRBD1 TGCGCCAGCAGCACAGGGGTTGCAACTAATGAAAAACTGTTTTTT CASSTGVATNEKLFF
TRBJ1-2 TRBV2 once TRBD1 TGTGCCAGCATGCCGGCAGGGGGCCTAGGTGGCTACACCTTC CASMPAGGLGGYTF
TRBJ1-4 TRBV27 - TRBD1 TGTGCCAGCAGTTGGGCAGGGGGTGGTGAAAAACTGTTTTTT CASSWAGGGEKLFF
TRBJ2-1 TRBV10-3 once TRBD1 TGTGCCATCAGCCGGGACAGGGGGCTGAATGAGCAGTTCTTC CAISRDRGLNEQFF
TRBJ1-4 TRBV29-1 - TRBD1 TGCAGCGTCTCGAGGTCCAGGGGGGAAAAACTGTTTTTT CSVSRSRGEKLFF
TRBJ1-5 TRBV11-2 - - TGTGCCAGCAGCTTAGGTACCCTTCAGCCCCAGCATTTT CASSLGTLQPQHF
TRBJ2-5 TRBV18 - - TGTGCCAGCTCACCGGGCGTTCAAGAGACCCAGTACTTC CASSPGVQETQYF
TRBJ1-1 TRBV25-1 - - TGTGCCAGCAGTCCTCTATTAAGGGGGTTGGTGAACACTGAAGCTTTCTTT CASSPLLRGLVNTEAFF
TRBJ1-1 TRBV6-6 - TRBD1 TGTGCCGCAGGAACAGGGGGTGAGAACACTGAAGCTTTCTTT CAAGTGGENTEAFF
TRBJ1-1 TRBV5-5 - - TGTGCCAGCGGACCTCAAGTAGGCCCTGAAGCTTTCTTT CASGPQVGPEAFF
TRBJ1-2 TRBV28 - - TGTGCCAGCAGTTTTAACTATGGCTACACCTTC CASSFNYGYTF
TRBJ1-1 TRBV29-1 - - TGCAGCGTTAATGCCGGGGCGAACACTGAAGCTTTCTTT CSVNAGANTEAFF
TRBJ2-4 TRBV4-2 - TRBD2 TGTGCCAGCAGCCAAGCCCAGCGGGGTTGGAACATTCAGTACTTC CASSQAQRGWNIQYF
TRBJ1-2 TRBV7-2 once - TGTGCCAGCAGCTTGGACAAGTATGGCTACACCTTC CASSLDKYGYTF
TRBJ1-5 TRBV18 once TRBD1 TGTGCCAGCTCACCCTCAGGGGGCTCTCAGCCCCAGCATTTT CASSPSGGSQPQHF
TRBJ1-6 TRBV7-2 - TRBD1 TGTGCCACCCGGGACAGAAATTCACCCCTCCACTTT CATRDRNSPLHF
TRBJ1-5 TRBV27 - - TGTGCCAGCAGTTTATTGCAGGGTTGGCAGCCCCAGCATTTT CASSLLQGWQPQHF
TRBJ2-3 TRBV10-2 - - TGCGCCAGCAGTGAGTACGCGGGTACGGATACGCAGTATTTT CASSEYAGTDTQYF
TRBJ2-1 TRBV5-1 - TRBD1 TGCGCCAGCTCCGTGCGGGGACAGGGCCGGGATGAGCAGTTCTTC CASSVRGQGRDEQFF
TRBJ1-2 TRBV7-8 - - TGTGCCAGCAGCTTAAACCCCAGGGATGGCTACACCTTC CASSLNPRDGYTF
TRBJ1-6 TRBV30 once TRBD1 TGTGCCTGGAGCCGGGACAGGGGTTACTCACCCCTCCACTTT CAWSRDRGYSPLHF
TRBJ1-1 TRBV7-6 - - TGTGCCAGCAGCCTCCACTTGAACACTGAAGCTTTCTTT CASSLHLNTEAFF
TRBJ2-7 TRBV3-1/TRBV3-2 - - TGTGCCAGCAGCCTGACTGCCTCCTACGAGCAGTACTTC CASSLTASYEQYF
TRBJ1-1 TRBV5-1 - TRBD1 TGCGCCAGCAGCCGGGAACAGGGGGGTCAAATAGACGGCACTGAAGCTTTCTTT CASSREQGGQIDGTEAFF
TRBJ1-1 TRBV12-3/TRBV12-4 once - TGTGCCACAACGGAGCGGGACCTTGAAGCTTTCTTT CATTERDLEAFF
TRBJ2-2 TRBV10-3 - - TGTGCCATCAGTGAGTCGCAGAACACCGGGGAGCTGTTTTTT CAISESQNTGELFF
TRBJ1-4 TRBV28 - TRBD1 TGTGCCAGCAGGAGGACAGGGGGAAACGAAAAACTGTTTTTT CASRRTGGNEKLFF
TRBJ1-6 TRBV25-1 once - TGTGCCAGCAGTGGGGGGAGGTCACCCCTCCACTTT CASSGGRSPLHF
TRBJ2-1 TRBV11-2 - - TGTGCCAGCAGCTTAAATCGAATACGGGGGAGCTCCTACAATGAGCAGTTCTTC CASSLNRIRGSSYNEQFF
TRBJ1-2 TRBV12-3/TRBV12-4 - - TGTGCCAGCAGTTTTCGAGGAGGCTATGGCTACACCTTC CASSFRGGYGYTF
TRBJ2-7 TRBV2 - - TGTGCCAGCGGAAGTCTAGGGGGCTACGAGCAGTACTTC CASGSLGGYEQYF
TRBJ2-7 TRBV10-2 - TRBD2 TGCGCCAGCAGGGCTAGCGGGGCTTCCTTCTACGAGCAGTACTTC CASRASGASFYEQYF
TRBJ1-3 TRBV5-1 - - TGCGCCAGCAGCTTGACGGTGGGAAACACCATATATTTT CASSLTVGNTIYF
TRBJ1-4 TRBV28 few - TGTGCCAGCAGTTTGCCCGGGACGGATAATGAAAAACTGTTTTTT CASSLPGTDNEKLFF
TRBJ1-1 TRBV23-1 - TRBD1 TGCGCCAGCAGTCAAGGGACAGGAGGGGAAGCTTTCTTT CASSQGTGGEAFF
TRBJ1-2 TRBV6-5 - - TGTGCCAGCATGGGGACCGCGACACAAAACTATGGCTACACCTTC CASMGTATQNYGYTF
TRBJ2-2 TRBV27 once TRBD1 TGTGCCAGCAGTTTGACAGGGGGGACCGGGGAGCTGTTTTTT CASSLTGGTGELFF
TRBJ1-4 TRBV5-1 - - TGCGCCAGCAGCTTGGACGTTGCAACTAATGAAAAACTGTTTTTT CASSLDVATNEKLFF
TRBJ1-2 TRBV29-1 - - TGCAACGTTGAGGGCCCCACGCGGAATCGGGATGGCTACACCTTC CNVEGPTRNRDGYTF
TRBJ2-1 TRBV15 - - TGTGCCACCAGCAGAGATCTGGCAGGCCTACGGACCTACAATGAGCAGTTCTTC CATSRDLAGLRTYNEQFF
TRBJ1-2 TRBV18 - - TGTGCCAGCTCACCAACAGGGAATTCGGACTATGGCTACACCTTC CASSPTGNSDYGYTF
TRBJ2-7 TRBV3-1/TRBV3-2 - - TGTGCCAGCAGCCAGGCCAGGCTCTCCTACGAGCAGTACTTC CASSQARLSYEQYF
TRBJ1-3 TRBV5-1 - - TGCGCCAGCAGCTTGTTCGCAGGCGATATTTCTGGAAACACCATATATTTT CASSLFAGDISGNTIYF
TRBJ1-4 TRBV7-2 once TRBD1 TGTGCCAGCAGCTACAGGGGGGGAGAAAAACTGTTTTTT CASSYRGGEKLFF
TRBJ1-2 TRBV5-1 - TRBD1 TGCGCCAGCAGCCGTACAGGGGGCGCCGGATCTGGCTACACCTTC CASSRTGGAGSGYTF
TRBJ1-2 TRBV6-5 - TRBD1 TGTGCCAGCAACCCCCGCGCAGGGGGTGGAGGCTACACCTTC CASNPRAGGGGYTF
TRBJ1-2 TRBV4-1 - TRBD1 TGCGCCAGCAGCACGGACAGGGACTATGGCTACACCTTC CASSTDRDYGYTF